This passage covers 18 T cell receptor beta chains from one sample sequenced in a study of blood T cell repertoires in COVID-19. Clones were sequenced by immunoSEQ multiplex PCR, and TCRdb holds only the in-frame ones, with some missing. The data show 140,000 or so clones, more than 75% seen once. Sequencing used peripheral blood. The origin of the receptors is a woman in her forties or fifties with acute or convalescent COVID-19.

This chain connects TRBV9 to TRBJ1-4; D is perhaps TRBD1 (6 bases). The V gene's germline CDR1 is SGDLS and CDR2 YYNGEE. The V gene lost 4 bases and the J gene lost 2 bases, with 21 bases spanning the gap. This CDR3 is 18 amino acids long. CDR3 in DNA: TGTGCCAGCAGCTCATCCGTGGGGGCGCAGGGTACTAATGAAAAACTGTTTTTT. This gives the protein CASSSSVGAQGTNEKLFF.

V gene TRBV7-2 combines with J gene TRBJ2-5, with D possibly TRBD1 on 6 matching bases. With 6 bases removed from V and 5 bases from J, the gap between germline ends came to 19 bases. The germline CDR1 and CDR2 sequences are SGHTA and FQGNSA. CDR3 length: 15 residues. CDR3 amino acids: CASSSYNRDIETQYF. The CDR3 DNA reads TGTGCCAGCAGTTCTTACAACAGGGATATCGAGACCCAGTACTTC.

This clone was counted ten times or more. The J gene is TRBJ1-2, the V gene TRBV19; D not resolved. Trimming shortened V by 5 bases and J by 1 base, and 17 bases separated the two germline ends. The length of the CDR3 is 16 residues. Germline CDR1 is LNHDA and CDR2 is SQIVND (reference sequence). The CDR3 sequence: CASSPNFKPINYGYTF. The CDR3 DNA sequence: TGTGCCAGTAGTCCGAACTTTAAACCCATTAACTATGGCTACACCTTC. Looking up the rest from reference TRBV19 and TRBJ1-2 gives the full variable domain: DGGITQSPKYLFRKEGQNVTLSCEQNLNHDAMYWYRQDPGQGLRLIYYSQIVNDFQKGDIAEGYSVSREKKESFPLTVTSAQKNPTAFYLCASSPNFKPINYGYTFGSGTRLTVV.

V usage is TRBV7-2 and J usage is TRBJ1-2; TRBD1 matches at 7 bases. The CDR3 length is 15 residues. Germline CDR1 reads SGHTA; CDR2 reads FQGNSA. The V gene end was trimmed by 4 bases and the J gene end by 6 bases; junction bases not matched to a gene: 11. The CDR3 sequence is CASSSRWGTADGYTF. The CDR3 DNA sequence: TGTGCCAGCAGCTCGCGATGGGGGACAGCCGATGGCTACACCTTC.

V usage is TRBV7-9 and J usage is TRBJ2-1; tentatively, D is TRBD1 (6 bases). This CDR3 region has 12 residues. Between the trimmed V and J ends, which lost 5 bases and 8 bases, there was a span of 10 bases. Germline-derived CDR1 and CDR2 are SEHNR and FQNEAQ (reference sequence). The CDR3 loop is CASSPQGDEQFF. Here the CDR3 DNA reads TGTGCCAGCAGCCCACAGGGTGATGAGCAGTTCTTC.

The rearrangement uses TRBV28 and TRBJ1-6; D unresolved. Germline CDR1 is MDHEN and CDR2 is SYDVKM. This CDR3 comprises 15 residues. V was cut by 7 bases and J by 5 bases, with 15 bases left in between. The DNA for the CDR3 is TGTGCCAGCAATACGGCGGGCGTCGATAATTCACCCCTCCACTTT. Its translation is CASNTAGVDNSPLHF.

V is TRBV30 and J is TRBJ2-3; no definite D call. This CDR3 region has 11 residues. The V end lost 0 bases, the J end lost 6 bases, and 4 bases lay between the germline ends. Germline lookup yields CDR1 GTSNPN and CDR2 SVGIG (reference sequence). Here the CDR3 reads CAWSVSDTQYF. Here the CDR3 DNA reads TGTGCCTGGAGTGTTAGCGATACGCAGTATTTT.

CDR3 DNA: TGTGCCAGCAGCGCCCCACAGGGAAACACTGAAGCTTTCTTT. It encodes CASSAPQGNTEAFF. This chain uses TRBV9 with TRBJ1-1; D may be TRBD1 (6 bases). Germline V gives CDR1 SGDLS, CDR2 YYNGEE. The CDR3 is made up of 14 amino acids. V was clipped by 3 bases and J by 2 bases, with 11 bases between them.

This clone has just a few counts. V gene TRBV29-1 combines with J gene TRBJ2-7, with TRBD1 matching over 7 bases. This CDR3 has 13 residues. Germline values: CDR1 SQVTM, CDR2 ANQGSEA. V gave up 5 bases and J gave up 5 bases; unmatched junction bases: 9. This CDR3 is CSVLTTGYNEQYF. The CDR3 nucleotides read TGCAGCGTTCTTACGACAGGGTACAACGAGCAGTACTTC.

This clone was detected a few times. The chain links TRBV7-8 to TRBJ1-2; TRBD1 agrees at 9 bases. This CDR3 comprises 15 residues. Germline CDR1 SGHVS, CDR2 FQNEAQ. With 2 bases clipped from V and 8 bases from J, the junction kept 9 bases outside the gene matches. This CDR3 reads CASSLHPGTGSGYTF. CDR3 bases: TGTGCCAGCAGCTTACATCCCGGGACAGGGAGCGGCTACACCTTC.

The J gene is TRBJ2-1, the V gene TRBV4-3, with a tentative D call TRBD2 (7 bases). The V end was cut by 0 bases, the J end by 9 bases, with 21 bases between. This CDR3 region has 17 residues. In germline, CDR1 is LGHNA, CDR2 YSLEER. The CDR3 reads CASSQDPAGKKGGEQFF. CDR3 bases: TGCGCCAGCAGCCAAGACCCAGCGGGGAAGAAAGGGGGTGAGCAGTTCTTC.

The genes are TRBV5-5 and TRBJ1-3; D call uncertain. Per the germline V gene, CDR1 is SGHKS and CDR2 is YYEKEE (reference sequence). The CDR3 consists of 15 residues. The V end was cut by 0 bases, the J end by 0 bases, with 7 bases between. In nucleotides, the CDR3 is TGTGCCAGCAGCTTGGCAGGATTCTCTGGAAACACCATATATTTT. This encodes CASSLAGFSGNTIYF.

This clone showed up just once. The chain employs TRBV6-5 and TRBJ2-5, with TRBD1 identical over 8 bases. This CDR3 is built from 15 residues. After removal of 6 bases from V and 2 bases from J, the junction contained 8 bases not matched to a gene. Per germline, CDR1 MNHEY and CDR2 SVGAGI. CDR3: CASSRRGTGQETQYF. The DNA of the CDR3 is TGTGCCAGCAGCAGGAGGGGGACAGGACAAGAGACCCAGTACTTC.

This chain links TRBV29-1 with TRBJ1-1; D is possibly TRBD1 (5 bases). V was pared by 4 bases and J by 1 base, with 13 bases between. The length of the CDR3 is 14 residues. The germline gives CDR1 SQVTM, CDR2 ANQGSEA. CDR3 coding DNA: TGCAGCGTTGCCCTGACAGCCCCGAACACTGAAGCTTTCTTT. It encodes CSVALTAPNTEAFF. Variable domain in full (rest from reference TRBV29-1 and TRBJ1-1): SAVISQKPSRDICQRGTSLTIQCQVDSQVTMMFWYRQQPGQSLTLIATANQGSEATYESGFVIDKFPISRPNLTFSTLTVSNMSPEDSSIYLCSVALTAPNTEAFFGQGTRLTVV.

The rearrangement links TRBV6-5 to TRBJ1-6; D is unclear. The CDR3 length is 15 residues. Germline-derived CDR1 and CDR2 are MNHEY and SVGAGI. V lost 6 bases to trimming and J lost 9 bases, with 18 bases between them. CDR3 nucleotide sequence: TGTGCCAGCAGACTAACCCCCTATATGGCTTCACCCCTCCACTTT. Its protein product is CASRLTPYMASPLHF.

The rearrangement links TRBV7-2 to TRBJ1-5; possibly TRBD1 for D (6 bases). Trimming took 6 bases from V and 4 from J, leaving 16 bases between them. The CDR3 extends over 15 amino acids. Germline V gives CDR1 SGHTA, CDR2 FQGNSA. The CDR3: CASRAGGAGNQPQHF. Written as DNA, the CDR3 is TGTGCCAGCAGGGCGGGGGGCGCAGGTAATCAGCCCCAGCATTTT. Full variable domain (rest looked up from reference TRBV7-2 and TRBJ1-5): GAGVSQSPSNKVTEKGKDVELRCDPISGHTALYWYRQSLGQGLEFLIYFQGNSAPDKSGLPSDRFSAERTGGSVSTLTIQRTQQEDSAVYLCASRAGGAGNQPQHFGDGTRLSIL.

The CDR3 reads CASSSRPFDRVGGYTF. CDR3 DNA sequence: TGTGCCAGCAGTTCGAGACCCTTTGACAGGGTGGGTGGCTACACCTTC. This rearrangement joins TRBV6-2 or TRBV6-3 to TRBJ1-2; 7 bases line up with TRBD1. The ends lost 4 bases at V and 7 bases at J; junction bases unmatched: 15. The germline V gene encodes CDR1 MNHEY and CDR2 SVGEGT. The CDR3 spans 16 residues.

This clone was seen once. This chain links TRBV7-9 with TRBJ1-6; D not resolved. V lost 4 bases and J 9 bases, leaving 16 bases between the germline ends. The CDR3 has 15 amino acids. The germline CDR1 and CDR2 sequences are SEHNR and FQNEAQ (reference sequence). The CDR3 DNA is TGTGCCAGCAGCTCCTGGACTGGCTATGGTTCACCCCTCCACTTT. Encoded protein: CASSSWTGYGSPLHF.